The present entry profiles one T cell receptor beta chain with its context. Its antigen is currently unknown. Per the original methods: After removing out-of-frame reads, over 2 million distinct TCRbeta sequences remained. The method was immunoSEQ multiplex PCR; TCRdb's version includes in-frame clones alone and lacks a portion of them. V and J calls and clone size follow that table, whereas D and trimming were derived from the DNA. The sample holds around 38,000 clones, approximately 80% seen once. This sample is drawn from a study of memory CD4+ T cells and cytomegalovirus serostatus. Study-wide points: About 40% of the roughly 160 known CMV-associated TCRbeta sequences appeared in CD4+ memory.

The V and J ends lost 7 bases and 4 bases, in that order; junction bases with no gene match: 6. Germline values: CDR1 MNHNS, CDR2 SASEGT. The CDR3 length is 14 residues. Single viable CD3+CD4+CD8-CD45RO+ cells were sorted as the memory CD4+ T cells. The gene calls are TRBV6-1 and TRBJ2-2; TRBD1 matches at 7 bases. Material: memory CD4+ T cells from blood. The sequence was obtained from an adult in good health and CMV-seronegative. CDR3 loop: CASIDRATTGELFF. The CDR3 DNA reads TGTGCCAGCATTGACAGGGCTACCACCGGGGAGCTGTTTTTT.